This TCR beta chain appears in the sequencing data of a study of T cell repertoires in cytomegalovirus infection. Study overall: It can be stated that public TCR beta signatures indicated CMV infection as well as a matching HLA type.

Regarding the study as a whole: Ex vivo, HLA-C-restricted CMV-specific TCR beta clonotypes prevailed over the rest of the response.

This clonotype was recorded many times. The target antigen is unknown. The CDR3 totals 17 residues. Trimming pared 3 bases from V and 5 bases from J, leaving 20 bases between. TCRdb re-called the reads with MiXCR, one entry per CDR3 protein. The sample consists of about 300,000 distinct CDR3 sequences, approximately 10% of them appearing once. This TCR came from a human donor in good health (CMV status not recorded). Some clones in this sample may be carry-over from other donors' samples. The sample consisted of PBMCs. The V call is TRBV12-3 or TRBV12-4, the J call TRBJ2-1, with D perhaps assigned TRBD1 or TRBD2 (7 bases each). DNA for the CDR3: TGTGCCAGCAGTTTTATCTTGGGAGGGACAGACGACAATGAGCAGTTCTTC. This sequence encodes CASSFILGGTDDNEQFF.